Below, 6 T cell receptor beta chains from the same sample are listed, as sequenced in a study of cytotoxic CD8 clonotypes in ibrutinib-treated CLL. Clones were sequenced by immunoSEQ multiplex PCR, and TCRdb holds only the in-frame ones, with some missing. This sample has over 120,000 clones, with 79% found just once. The sequences come from PBMCs, collected after 12 months of ibrutinib treatment. The receptors were gathered from a human donor with chronic lymphocytic leukemia.

This sequence joins TRBV4-3 and TRBJ2-7; D tentatively reads TRBD1 or TRBD2 (5 bases each). This CDR3 has 13 amino acids. Germline values: CDR1 LGHNA, CDR2 YSLEER. Between the trimmed V and J ends, which lost 0 bases and 5 bases, there was a span of 8 bases. CDR3 amino acids: CASSQERGHEQYF. CDR3 in DNA: TGCGCCAGCAGCCAAGAACGGGGCCACGAGCAGTACTTC.

The rearrangement uses TRBV18 and TRBJ2-5; D is unclear. CDR1 and CDR2 from the germline V gene are KGHSH and LQKENI. Deletions cut 0 bases from V and 1 base from J, with 18 bases between. This CDR3 is 18 amino acids long. The CDR3 DNA follows: TGTGCCAGCTCACCACCGTTCGTAGACCACGGCCTCCAAGAGACCCAGTACTTC. This codes for CASSPPFVDHGLQETQYF. The full variable domain, with the rest looked up from reference TRBV18 and TRBJ2-5, is NAGVMQNPRHLVRRRGQEARLRCSPMKGHSHVYWYRQLPEEGLKFMVYLQKENIIDESGMPKERFSAEFPKEGPSILRIQQVVRGDSAAYFCASSPPFVDHGLQETQYFGPGTRLLVL.

The V call is TRBV6-5, the J call TRBJ2-7; weak D call: TRBD2 (6 bases). The CDR3 runs 15 residues. Germline loops: CDR1 MNHEY, CDR2 SVGAGI. The V end was cut by 6 bases, the J end by 0 bases, with 15 bases between. CDR3 bases: TGTGCCAGCAGCCGCTATAGCGGTAGCTCCTACGAGCAGTACTTC. This encodes CASSRYSGSSYEQYF.

The gene calls are TRBV29-1 and TRBJ2-7, with D perhaps TRBD1 or TRBD2 (6 bases each). V gave up 7 bases and J gave up 0 bases, with 13 bases separating them. The CDR3 totals 13 residues. Germline values: CDR1 SQVTM, CDR2 ANQGSEA. This CDR3 reads CSARRGSSYEQYF. DNA for the CDR3: TGCAGCGCCCGGAGGGGGAGCTCCTACGAGCAGTACTTC.

The rearrangement uses TRBV6-1 and TRBJ2-7; either TRBD1 or TRBD2 may fit D (6 bases each). Germline-derived CDR1 and CDR2 are MNHNS and SASEGT. V lost 5 bases, J lost 6 bases, and 17 bases lay in between. This CDR3 has 14 amino acids. The CDR3 loop is CASSTGRMGGEQYF. The CDR3 coding sequence is TGTGCCAGCAGTACAGGGCGGATGGGGGGCGAGCAGTACTTC.

V is TRBV6-5 and J is TRBJ2-5, with D unclear. Germline V gene data show CDR1 as MNHEY and CDR2 as SVGAGI. This CDR3 spans 15 amino acids. V lost 6 bases and J 4 bases, leaving 18 bases between the germline ends. The CDR3 here is CASRSLGSGRETQYF. The CDR3 DNA follows: TGTGCCAGCAGAAGCCTCGGATCAGGCCGAGAGACCCAGTACTTC.